This is a list of T cell receptor beta chains from one sample in a study of T cell repertoires in ileal Crohn's disease. Assay: immunoSEQ multiplex PCR; the TCRdb copy retains only in-frame clones and omits some. The table shows 16,000 or so clones, with 80% occurring only once. Sequencing used ileal tissue. These receptors were obtained from an adult with Crohn's disease. Each CDR3 is given with its conserved first and last residue. The D gene is left open where the match is weak. Clone size appears in some rows only: once, few, many, or a class for an expanded clone.

j_call,d_call,clone_size,v_call,cdr3_aa,cdr3_nt
TRBJ2-2,-,-,TRBV5-4,CASSLGHSNTGELFF,TGTGCCAGCAGCTTGGGACACTCGAACACCGGGGAGCTGTTTTTT
TRBJ1-3,-,-,TRBV29-1,CSVMAHSGNTIYF,TGCAGCGTTATGGCCCATTCTGGAAACACCATATATTTT
TRBJ1-5,-,-,TRBV19,CASSIHRGAGQPQHF,TGTGCCAGTAGTATCCATCGGGGGGCAGGCCAGCCCCAGCATTTT
TRBJ1-5,-,-,TRBV6-1,CASSEDSAGAAQPQHF,TGTGCCAGCAGTGAAGACTCGGCAGGGGCCGCTCAGCCCCAGCATTTT
TRBJ1-4,-,-,TRBV18,CASSPRDRVLREKLFF,TGTGCCAGCTCGCCCAGAGACCGGGTCCTAAGGGAAAAACTGTTTTTT
TRBJ2-7,TRBD1,-,TRBV9,CASSGQGTAPGQQYF,TGTGCCAGCAGCGGACAAGGGACAGCGCCCGGGCAGCAGTACTTC
TRBJ2-7,-,few,TRBV4-2,CASSQQTDYEQYF,TGTGCCAGCAGCCAACAGACAGACTACGAGCAGTACTTC
TRBJ1-3,-,-,TRBV7-3,CAIVRGGNTIYF,TGTGCCATCGTACGGGGAGGAAACACCATATATTTT
TRBJ2-5,-,-,TRBV7-3,CASSQGTQETQYF,TGTGCCAGCAGCCAGGGCACCCAAGAGACCCAGTACTTC
TRBJ2-6,-,-,TRBV11-2,CASSLGRGWNSGANVLTF,TGTGCCAGCAGCCTAGGACGGGGTTGGAACTCTGGGGCCAACGTCCTGACTTTC
TRBJ2-3,-,-,TRBV11-3,CASSLGRQPSTQYF,TGTGCCAGCAGCTTAGGGCGGCAGCCAAGTACGCAGTATTTT
TRBJ1-3,-,-,TRBV6-1,CASSVRLTGTGNTIYF,TGTGCCAGCAGTGTCCGACTTACAGGGACTGGAAACACCATATATTTT
TRBJ2-7,TRBD2,-,TRBV5-1,CASSPLAGGTDEQYF,TGCGCCAGCAGCCCTTTAGCGGGGGGGACGGACGAGCAGTACTTC
TRBJ1-6,TRBD1,once,TRBV5-1,CASSLATGERSPLHF,TGCGCCAGCAGTCTGGCCACAGGGGAGCGGTCACCCCTCCACTTT
TRBJ1-2,-,-,TRBV30,CAWSVTGLANYGYTF,TGTGCCTGGAGTGTCACAGGTTTAGCTAACTATGGCTACACCTTC
TRBJ1-1,-,-,TRBV6-5,CASQGTRNEAFF,TGTGCCAGTCAGGGGACCCGGAATGAAGCTTTCTTT
TRBJ2-1,TRBD1,once,TRBV6-4,CASSPRDSYNEQFF,TGTGCCAGCAGTCCCCGGGACAGTTACAATGAGCAGTTCTTC
TRBJ1-1,TRBD1,-,TRBV5-6,CASSQQGASTEAFF,TGTGCCAGCAGCCAACAGGGGGCGAGCACTGAAGCTTTCTTT
TRBJ1-2,-,-,TRBV14,CASSQDDIAFYGYTF,TGTGCCAGCAGCCAAGATGACATTGCTTTCTATGGCTACACCTTC
TRBJ2-2,TRBD1,-,TRBV29-1,CSVEETGPGELFF,TGCAGCGTTGAAGAGACAGGGCCCGGGGAGCTGTTTTTT
TRBJ2-2,TRBD1,-,TRBV6-6,CASRPGQGASGELFF,TGTGCCAGCAGACCGGGACAGGGGGCATCAGGGGAGCTGTTTTTT
TRBJ2-3,-,-,TRBV30,CAWSVTGTDTQYF,TGTGCCTGGAGTGTAACGGGAACAGATACGCAGTATTTT
TRBJ2-7,TRBD1,-,TRBV29-1,CSVVGATGGSYEQYF,TGCAGCGTTGTTGGTGCGACAGGGGGCTCCTACGAGCAGTACTTC
TRBJ1-1,TRBD1,few,TRBV5-1,CASSGQGAGTTEAFF,TGCGCCAGCAGCGGGCAGGGGGCTGGAACCACTGAAGCTTTCTTT
TRBJ2-2,TRBD2,-,TRBV5-1,CASSFRWLAVNTGELFF,TGCGCCAGCAGCTTCCGGTGGCTAGCGGTTAACACCGGGGAGCTGTTTTTT
TRBJ1-5,-,-,TRBV7-2,CASSQGYLQHF,TGTGCCAGCAGCCAGGGCTATCTCCAGCATTTT
TRBJ2-2,-,-,TRBV5-1,CASSPTGGNTGELFF,TGCGCCAGCAGCCCCACCGGGGGGAACACCGGGGAGCTGTTTTTT
TRBJ2-1,-,-,TRBV11-3,CASSPLAPLRNEQFF,TGTGCCAGCAGCCCCCTAGCGCCCTTGCGGAATGAGCAGTTCTTC
TRBJ2-7,TRBD1,-,TRBV30,CASSTGNGYEQYF,TGTGCCTCCTCGACAGGGAATGGCTACGAGCAGTACTTC
TRBJ1-2,TRBD1,-,TRBV27,CASSLSGTGTNGYTF,TGTGCCAGCTCCCTCTCCGGGACAGGGACAAATGGCTACACCTTC
TRBJ1-1,TRBD1,-,TRBV29-1,CSYAVGTGGTEAFF,TGCAGCTATGCGGTCGGGACAGGGGGCACTGAAGCTTTCTTT
TRBJ2-5,TRBD2,-,TRBV27,CASSFRTSGSKQETQYF,TGTGCCAGCAGTTTCCGGACTAGCGGGAGCAAACAAGAGACCCAGTACTTC
TRBJ1-1,-,-,TRBV9,CASSAGQENTEAFF,TGTGCCAGCAGCGCCGGACAAGAGAACACTGAAGCTTTCTTT
TRBJ1-3,TRBD1,-,TRBV5-1,CASSPGQPGNTIYF,TGCGCCAGCAGCCCGGGACAGCCAGGAAACACCATATATTTT
TRBJ2-4,TRBD2,once,TRBV15,CATSRDGRGGAKNIQYF,TGTGCCACCAGCAGAGATGGGCGGGGGGGAGCCAAAAACATTCAGTACTTC
TRBJ1-6,-,-,TRBV6-5,CASGRGSPLHF,TGTGCCAGCGGAAGGGGCTCTCCCCTCCACTTT
TRBJ2-7,-,-,TRBV18,CASSPGQSYEQYF,TGTGCCAGCTCACCTGGCCAGTCCTACGAGCAGTACTTC
TRBJ2-5,-,-,TRBV5-1,CASSRGGVGETQYF,TGCGCCAGCAGCAGGGGGGGCGTTGGAGAGACCCAGTACTTC
TRBJ2-1,-,-,TRBV5-1,CASSLAGQGSPFF,TGCGCCAGCAGCTTGGCCGGGCAGGGATCTCCGTTCTTC
TRBJ1-4,-,few,TRBV9,CASSVRQDSTNEKLFF,TGTGCCAGCAGCGTGAGACAGGACTCAACTAATGAAAAACTGTTTTTT
TRBJ1-2,TRBD1,-,TRBV5-1,CASRAPGQAYYGYTF,TGCGCCAGCAGGGCACCGGGACAGGCCTACTATGGCTACACCTTC
TRBJ1-6,TRBD1,-,TRBV5-8,CASSSGQGNSPLHF,TGTGCCAGCAGCTCCGGACAGGGGAATTCACCCCTCCACTTT
TRBJ2-3,-,-,TRBV10-3,CAIRTGFGGSPDTQYF,TGTGCCATCAGAACAGGGTTCGGTGGTTCACCAGATACGCAGTATTTT
TRBJ2-5,TRBD2,-,TRBV5-6,CASSPGRGRAGETQYF,TGTGCCAGCAGCCCCGGGAGAGGGAGGGCCGGTGAGACCCAGTACTTC
TRBJ1-3,-,-,TRBV19,CASSSLGATGNTIYF,TGTGCCAGTAGTTCATTGGGGGCTACGGGAAACACCATATATTTT
TRBJ2-7,-,-,TRBV2,CASSEIGGAERDEQYF,TGTGCCAGCAGTGAAATAGGGGGCGCCGAGCGGGACGAGCAGTACTTC